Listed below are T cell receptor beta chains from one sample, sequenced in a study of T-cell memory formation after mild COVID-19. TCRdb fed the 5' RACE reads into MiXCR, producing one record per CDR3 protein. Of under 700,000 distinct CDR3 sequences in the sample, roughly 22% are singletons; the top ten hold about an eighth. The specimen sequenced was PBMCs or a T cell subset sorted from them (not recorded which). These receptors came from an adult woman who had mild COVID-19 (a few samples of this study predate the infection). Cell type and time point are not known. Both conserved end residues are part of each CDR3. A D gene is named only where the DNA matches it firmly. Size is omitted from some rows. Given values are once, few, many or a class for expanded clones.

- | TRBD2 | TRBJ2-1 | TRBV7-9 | CATTFSRLAFDEQFF
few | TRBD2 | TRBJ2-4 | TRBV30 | CAWSVPGAGEKNIQYF
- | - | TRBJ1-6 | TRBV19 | CASSYAASYNSPLHF
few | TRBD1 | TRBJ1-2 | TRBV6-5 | CASSYWTGMGYTF
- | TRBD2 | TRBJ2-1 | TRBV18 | CASEAGGLYNEQFF
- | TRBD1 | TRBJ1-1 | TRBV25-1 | CASRETGWSTEAFF
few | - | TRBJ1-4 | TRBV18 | CASSPRRTDRNEKLFF
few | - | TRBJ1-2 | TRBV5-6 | CASSLAIRVGNYGYTF
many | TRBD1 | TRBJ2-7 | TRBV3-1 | CASSRPGQGVYEQYF
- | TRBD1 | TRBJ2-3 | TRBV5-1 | CASSGTAYREDTQYF
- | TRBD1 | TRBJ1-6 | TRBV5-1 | CASSFRDRRNSPLHF
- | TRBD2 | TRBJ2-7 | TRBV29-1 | CSVELTSGSYEQYF
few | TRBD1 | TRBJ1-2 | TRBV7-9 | CASSLTGTDYGYTF
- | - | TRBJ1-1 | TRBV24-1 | CATSDGSLGTEAFF
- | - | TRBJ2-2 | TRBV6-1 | CASGPRQHSNTGELFF
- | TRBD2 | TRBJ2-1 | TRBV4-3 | CASSRTSGRGNEQFF
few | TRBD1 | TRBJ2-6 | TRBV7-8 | CASSPDRESTWGANVLTF
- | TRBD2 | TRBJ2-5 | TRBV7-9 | CASSRRGGRLETQYF
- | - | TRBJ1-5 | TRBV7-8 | CASTRSSWGGNQPQHF
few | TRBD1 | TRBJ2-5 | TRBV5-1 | CASRTGTGQETQYF
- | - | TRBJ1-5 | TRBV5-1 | CASSLGTAKQPQHF
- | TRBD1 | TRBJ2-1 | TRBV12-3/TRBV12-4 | CASTTLDRGYYNEQFF
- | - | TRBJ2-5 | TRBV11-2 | CASSFSIETQYF
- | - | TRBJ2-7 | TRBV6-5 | CASSYSPGSSYEQYF
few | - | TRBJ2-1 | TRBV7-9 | CASSFSSSYNEQFF